The T cell receptor beta chain described here comes from a study of cytomegalovirus exposure and HLA in healthy donors (TCRdb year 2017). Regarding the study in general: An earlier analysis of approximately 600 of the donors reported 250 to 300 Gb of sequence data and some 100 million unique TCR beta sequences from around 200 million T cells. Among some 400 genotyped donors of the cohort, an average of approximately 200,000 unique TCR beta nucleotide sequences was sequenced per donor, of which about 19% were non-productive. An early release that covered around 590 HLA-typed donors contained approximately 320 gigabases of sequencing data and about 93 million unique TCR sequences. To predict cytomegalovirus infection status, the study brought together high-throughput TCR immunosequencing, statistical association of individual TCRs with disease status, and machine learning. The genetic ancestry cluster associated with self-reported Caucasian donors included 80% to 90% of the approximately 410 genotyped donors. Roughly 5 DR-DQ haplotypes were handled as single units for association and clustering, since linkage in the cohort was strong. In addition to the first cohort of about 650 subjects, a separate validation cohort of approximately 110 different subjects was used. Alongside the repertoire data, information on donor age, sex, ethnicity and CMV serostatus was compiled. Typing coverage differed by locus: A, B, C, DRB1 and DQB1 were typed in roughly 629-640 donors, DQA1 in about 500, DPA1 in around 600, and DPB1 in approximately 450. HLA typing covered class I and class II loci at four-digit resolution. All discovery cohort repertoires had been generated on a single sequencing platform. In a later genetic analysis, genome-wide SNP genotypes for 398 of the 666 donors were used, and that subset was treated as a discovery cohort. To study patterns of TCR occurrence, a later analysis re-analyzed previously published TCR beta repertoires from under 750 donors and added high-resolution HLA genotyping. Using immunosequencing, the study profiled T cell repertoires from fewer than 850 subjects and related those repertoires to cytomegalovirus serostatus. To decide whether each TCR beta V gene segment behaved as functional or pseudogenic, an earlier analysis of some 600 of the donors relied on high-throughput TCR beta sequencing. The study aimed to test whether cataloging public T cell receptors could reveal signatures of past pathogen exposure. The later analysis used no new phenotypic data to find candidate immune exposures, relying instead on TCR beta sequences and their occurrence across donors. What the authors observed across the whole study: Because counts were too low, about 18 rarely observed V segments, including chromosome 9 orphons, were excluded from the earlier analysis of under 650 of the donors. When HLA alleles, especially DR and DQ, strongly co-occurred, attributing TCR associations to individual alleles was difficult. The sequencing pipeline was judged likely to have produced a cluster of highly shared sequence variants as a technical artifact. In an earlier analysis of a few hundred of the donors, most TCR beta V segments were observed in productive rearrangements about 90% or about 30% of the time, broadly matching IMGT annotations. A further reported finding was that TCR beta sequences accurately predicted the HLA-A and HLA-B alleles for most subjects in the first cohort. The 87-base-pair reads could not distinguish some IMGT-functional V segments, including TRBV6-2 and TRBV6-3, so those segments were excluded. According to the authors, the approach could potentially be generalized to other disease states and immunological phenotypes. Correlated functional status among segregating V segments might be attributable to linkage disequilibrium, but an unknown experimental factor could not be ruled out. Specific HLA alleles were associated with around 18,000 TCR beta sequences at a false discovery rate of 0.05 in a later analysis. The classifier was reported to diagnose cytomegalovirus status with high specificity and sensitivity in both the original cohort and the validation cohort. An association between a missense DCLRE1C variant and V-gene and J-gene trimming of TCR beta chains was found in a later genetic analysis and replicated in an independent cohort. A few of the identified cytomegalovirus-associated TCR beta chains were confirmed in vitro to be specific for cytomegalovirus antigens. Because HLA typing was missing for some donors at each locus, association tests included only the typed subset. CMV serostatus was the only immune exposure information available for the cohort. Most TCR sequences were observed very rarely across donors, whereas some public TCRs were present in many individuals. Most CMV-associated TCR beta chains appeared to be HLA-restricted in a later analysis, and the HLA associations seemed to be driven largely by CMV exposure. The study gave a list of about 160 TCR beta chains associated with cytomegalovirus. In a later analysis, HLA-associated TCR beta chains were found to be more clonally expanded and to have lower generation probabilities than equally common non-associated chains. Presence/absence analyses assumed roughly uniform sequencing depth across donors, an assumption that may not hold. The cohort was sequenced for TCR beta chains only, and without alpha or paired-chain data the features that could be detected were limited. A later analysis found that TCR association rates varied across HLA loci, with DRB1 alleles showing the most associated TCRs and HLA-C alleles the fewest. A later analysis reported that several top co-occurrence clusters appeared linked to parvovirus B19, influenza, CMV and Epstein-Barr virus. In a later genetic analysis, fewer N-insertions in productive TCRs were reported among donors in an Asian-associated ancestry cluster than the roughly 640-donor mean.

The cohort comprised some 730 healthy bone marrow donors. At the time of sampling, every cohort member was nominally healthy, though immune exposures that went unrecorded were likely present. The donor was CMV seropositive and was included in the group of almost 300 seropositive cohort members. A peripheral blood sample was provided by each donor, and peripheral blood mononuclear cells were used for TCR beta sequencing. The Qiagen DNeasy Blood Extraction Kit was used to extract genomic DNA from the blood cell samples. This clone was recorded a few times. Its binding antigen is unknown. Base-call qualities are not available, and no considerably larger clone is one nucleotide away. CDR1 and CDR2 were assigned from the germline V gene as MDHEN and SYDVKM. There are 14 amino acids in the CDR3, from cysteine to phenylalanine inclusive. Only the CDR3 portion is preserved as DNA: 42 bases, with reading frame beginning at the first base. V ends up 4 bases short and J 5 bases short, with an unmatched junction base count of 4.

The receptor library was made with the immunoSEQ multiplex PCR assay. For the multiplex PCR, a mixture combining 60 forward primers for TCR Vbeta segments and 13 reverse primers for TCR Jbeta segments was used. Amplification of the CDR3 region of rearranged TCR beta genes was performed with a multiplex PCR assay on genomic DNA. Amplified TCR beta libraries were sequenced as 87-base-pair reads on the Illumina HiSeq System. Regarding the original processing steps: Across the 670 or so repertoires, a later analysis counted tens of millions of unique TCR beta chains, around 11 million of which were shared by at least two donors. Raw reads were error-corrected and collapsed into unique sequences with a nearest-neighbor algorithm that merged closely related sequences to remove PCR and sequencing errors. CDR3 sequences were aligned to IMGT reference sequences to assign V, D and J gene segments. Each retained sequence needed at least a six-nucleotide match to both a V gene segment and a J gene segment. A rearrangement was called productive if the CDR3 had no stop codons and remained in frame with V and J, and every other rearrangement was called non-productive. Following IMGT convention, CDR3 was defined as the stretch from the second conserved V-encoded cysteine up to the conserved J-encoded phenylalanine. The earlier analysis of around 640 of the donors excluded sequences that lacked an unambiguous match to a single V gene segment. An earlier analysis of about 600 of the donors called V segments functional above 56.7% productive rearrangements and segregating when the between-donor standard deviation exceeded 5%. A statistical classification framework was built for diagnosing cytomegalovirus status from the catalog of TCR beta chain sequences. In a later analysis, TCR nucleotide sequences were compared against IMGT/GENE-DB human TR gene sequences so that V and J genes could be assigned. In a later analysis, CDR3 sequences and most-parsimonious VDJ recombination scenarios were assigned using the TCRdist pipeline. A later analysis defined each TCR beta chain by its CDR3 amino acid sequence plus V-gene family, and excluded reads lacking a unique V-gene family. A later analysis removed 550 to 700 highly shared, low-generation-probability nucleotide sequences to deal with suspected cross-contamination and a sequencing artifact. A later analysis calculated a clonal expansion index for each public chain from normalized within-repertoire ranks of inferred template counts. In a later analysis, generation probabilities were computed with a VDJ recombination model fitted to out-of-frame rearrangements, and the resulting probabilities were checked against IGoR. In a later analysis, hypergeometric tests were used to score TCR-TCR, TCR-HLA and TCR-CMV co-occurrence, with a repertoire-size bias correction applied to TCR pairs. False discovery rates were estimated in a later analysis by permuting HLA or CMV assignments 20 times. A later analysis grouped co-occurring TCRs with DBSCAN, adding TCRdist sequence similarity when clustering within HLA-allele-positive subsets. Repertoires with fewer than 30,000 or more than 120,000 public chains were left out of co-occurrence clustering, as were four to six repertoires with anomalous nucleotide sharing. Not all clones reach the TCRdb copy of this immuneACCESS table, which keeps in-frame sequences only. Checked studies attribute under half of the gap to unresolved V genes and leave the rest unexplained. Clone size and V and J calls were adopted from that table, with D and trimming inferred from the DNA. The sample table contains about 200,000 clones; only one count was recorded for around four fifths of them. Jointly, the top ten make up roughly 6% of the sample.

This TCR came from a woman between 50 and 59 years old in good health and CMV-seropositive. Sample: PBMCs. The chain is made from TRBV28 and TRBJ1-5, with 8 bases in between that match TRBD1. The DNA is TGTGCCAGCAGTTGGGGGACAGGAGATCAGCCCCAGCATTTT. The resulting protein is CASSWGTGDQPQHF.